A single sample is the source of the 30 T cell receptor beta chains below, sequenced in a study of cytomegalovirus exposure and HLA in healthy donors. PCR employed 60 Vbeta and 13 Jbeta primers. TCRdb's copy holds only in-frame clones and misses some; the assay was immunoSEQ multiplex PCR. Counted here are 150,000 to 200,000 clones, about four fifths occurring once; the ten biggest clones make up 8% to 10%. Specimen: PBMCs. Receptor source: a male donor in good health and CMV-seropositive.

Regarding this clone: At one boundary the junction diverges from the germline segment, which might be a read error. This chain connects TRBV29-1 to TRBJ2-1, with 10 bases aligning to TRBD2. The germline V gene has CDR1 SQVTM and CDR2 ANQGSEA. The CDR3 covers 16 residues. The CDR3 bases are TGCAGCGCTGAAGGAGCGGGGGGGCGGTCGGGGAATGAGCAGTTCTTC. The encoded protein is CSAEGAGGRSGNEQFF.

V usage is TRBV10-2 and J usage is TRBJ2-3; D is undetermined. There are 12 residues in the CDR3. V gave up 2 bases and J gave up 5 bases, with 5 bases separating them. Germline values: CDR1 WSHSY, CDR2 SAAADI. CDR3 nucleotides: TGCGCCAGCAGTGAGGCGAAAGATACGCAGTATTTT. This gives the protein CASSEAKDTQYF.

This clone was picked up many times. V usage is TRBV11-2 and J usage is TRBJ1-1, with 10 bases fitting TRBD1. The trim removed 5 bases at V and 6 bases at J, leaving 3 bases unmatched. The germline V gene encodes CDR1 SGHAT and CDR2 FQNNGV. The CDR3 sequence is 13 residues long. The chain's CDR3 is CASSTDRGAEAFF. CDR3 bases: TGTGCCAGCAGCACGGACAGGGGGGCTGAAGCTTTCTTT.

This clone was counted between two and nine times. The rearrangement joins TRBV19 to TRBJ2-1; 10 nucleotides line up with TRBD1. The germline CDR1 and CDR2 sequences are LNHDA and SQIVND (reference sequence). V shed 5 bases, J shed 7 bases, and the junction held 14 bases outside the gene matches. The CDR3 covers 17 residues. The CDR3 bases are TGTGCCAGTAGTGCCACGGGACAGGGGAGGTTAGGTAATGAGCAGTTCTTC. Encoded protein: CASSATGQGRLGNEQFF.

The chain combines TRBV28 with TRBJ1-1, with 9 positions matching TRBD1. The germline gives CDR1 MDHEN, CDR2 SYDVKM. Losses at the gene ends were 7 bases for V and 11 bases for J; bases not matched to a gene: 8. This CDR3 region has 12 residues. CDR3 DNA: TGTGCCAGCAAGGTCGGGACAGGGCGGGCTTTCTTT. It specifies CASKVGTGRAFF.

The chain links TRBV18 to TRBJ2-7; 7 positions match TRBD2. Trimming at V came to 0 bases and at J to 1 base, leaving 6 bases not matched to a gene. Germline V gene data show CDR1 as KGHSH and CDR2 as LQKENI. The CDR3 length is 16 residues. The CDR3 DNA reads TGTGCCAGCTCACCACCGTGGGGGGGTGGGTCCTACGAGCAGTACTTC. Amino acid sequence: CASSPPWGGGSYEQYF.

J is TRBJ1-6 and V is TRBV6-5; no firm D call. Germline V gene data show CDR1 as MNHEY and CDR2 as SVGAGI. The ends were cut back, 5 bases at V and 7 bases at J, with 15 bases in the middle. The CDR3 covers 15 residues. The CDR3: CASSPRAGYNSPLHF. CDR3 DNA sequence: TGTGCCAGCAGTCCAAGGGCGGGGTACAATTCACCCCTCCACTTT.

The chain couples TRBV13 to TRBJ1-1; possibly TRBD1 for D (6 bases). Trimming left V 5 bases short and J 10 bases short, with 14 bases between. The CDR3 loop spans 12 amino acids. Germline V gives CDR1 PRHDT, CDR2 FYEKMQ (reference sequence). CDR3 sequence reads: CASSERTARAFF. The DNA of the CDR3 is TGTGCCAGCAGCGAAAGGACAGCTAGAGCTTTCTTT.

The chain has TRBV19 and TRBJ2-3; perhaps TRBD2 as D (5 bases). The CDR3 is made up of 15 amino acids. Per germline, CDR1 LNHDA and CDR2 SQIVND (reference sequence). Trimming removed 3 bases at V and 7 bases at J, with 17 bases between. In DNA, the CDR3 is TGTGCCAGTAGTATCCCAGATAGAGGGAGAAATACGCAGTATTTT. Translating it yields CASSIPDRGRNTQYF.

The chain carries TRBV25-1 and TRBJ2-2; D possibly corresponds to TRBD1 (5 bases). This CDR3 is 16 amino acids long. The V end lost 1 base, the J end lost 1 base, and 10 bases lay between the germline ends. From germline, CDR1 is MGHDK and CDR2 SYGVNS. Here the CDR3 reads CASSEFRTQNTGELFF. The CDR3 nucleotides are TGTGCCAGCAGTGAATTCCGGACACAGAACACCGGGGAGCTGTTTTTT. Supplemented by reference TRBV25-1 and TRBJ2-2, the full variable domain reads EADIYQTPRYLVIGTGKKITLECSQTMGHDKMYWYQQDPGMELHLIHYSYGVNSTEKGDLSSESTVSRIRTEHFPLTLESARPSHTSQYLCASSEFRTQNTGELFFGEGSRLTVL.

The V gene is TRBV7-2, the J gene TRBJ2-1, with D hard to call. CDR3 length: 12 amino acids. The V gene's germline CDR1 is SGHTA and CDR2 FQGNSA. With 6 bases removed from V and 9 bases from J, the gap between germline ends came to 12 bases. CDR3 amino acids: CASSQIRSEQFF. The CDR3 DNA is TGTGCCAGCAGTCAAATCAGGTCTGAGCAGTTCTTC. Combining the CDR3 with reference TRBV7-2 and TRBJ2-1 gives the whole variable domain GAGVSQSPSNKVTEKGKDVELRCDPISGHTALYWYRQSLGQGLEFLIYFQGNSAPDKSGLPSDRFSAERTGGSVSTLTIQRTQQEDSAVYLCASSQIRSEQFFGPGTRLTVL.

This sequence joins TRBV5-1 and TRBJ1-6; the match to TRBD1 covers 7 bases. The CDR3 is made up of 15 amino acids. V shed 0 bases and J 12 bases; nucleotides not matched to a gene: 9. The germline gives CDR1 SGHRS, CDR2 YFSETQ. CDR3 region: CASSLGDRPNQPLHF. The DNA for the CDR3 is TGCGCCAGCAGCTTGGGGGACAGACCAAACCAACCCCTCCACTTT.

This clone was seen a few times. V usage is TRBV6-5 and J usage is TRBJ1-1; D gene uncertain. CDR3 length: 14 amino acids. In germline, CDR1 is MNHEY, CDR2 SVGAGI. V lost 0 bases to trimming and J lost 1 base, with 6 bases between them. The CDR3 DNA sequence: TGTGCCAGCAGTTACTCGAGGTGGAACACTGAAGCTTTCTTT. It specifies CASSYSRWNTEAFF.

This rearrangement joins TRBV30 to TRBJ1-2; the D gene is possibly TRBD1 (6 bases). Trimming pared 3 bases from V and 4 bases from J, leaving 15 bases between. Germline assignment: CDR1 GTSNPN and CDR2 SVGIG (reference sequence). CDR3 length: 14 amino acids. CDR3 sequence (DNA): TGTGCCTGGAGCCCGAACAGGGCCATCTATGGCTACACCTTC. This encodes CAWSPNRAIYGYTF.

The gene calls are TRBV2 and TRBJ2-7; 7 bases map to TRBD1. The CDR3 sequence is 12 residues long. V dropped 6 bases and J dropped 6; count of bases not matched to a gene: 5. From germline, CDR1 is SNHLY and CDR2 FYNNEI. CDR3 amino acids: CASSQNRGEQYF. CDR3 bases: TGTGCCAGCAGCCAAAACAGGGGCGAGCAGTACTTC.

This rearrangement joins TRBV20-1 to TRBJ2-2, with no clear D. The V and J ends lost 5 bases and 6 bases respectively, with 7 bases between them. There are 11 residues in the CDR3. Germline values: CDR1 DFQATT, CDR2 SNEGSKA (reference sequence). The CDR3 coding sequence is TGCAGTGCTCTTATATCCGGGGAGCTGTTTTTT. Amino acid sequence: CSALISGELFF.

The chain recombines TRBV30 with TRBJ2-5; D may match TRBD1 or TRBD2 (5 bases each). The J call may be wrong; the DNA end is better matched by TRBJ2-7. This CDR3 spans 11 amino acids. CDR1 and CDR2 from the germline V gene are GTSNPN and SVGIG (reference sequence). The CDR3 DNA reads TGTGCCTGGAGTAAGGGACACGAGCAGTACTTC. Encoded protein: CAWSKGHEQYF.

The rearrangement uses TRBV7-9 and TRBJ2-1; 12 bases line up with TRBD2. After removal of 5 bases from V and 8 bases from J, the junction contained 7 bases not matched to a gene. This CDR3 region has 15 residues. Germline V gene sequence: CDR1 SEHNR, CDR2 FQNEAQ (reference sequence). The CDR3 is CASSLGLAGFDEQFF. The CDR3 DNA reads TGTGCCAGCAGCCTTGGACTAGCGGGGTTCGATGAGCAGTTCTTC.

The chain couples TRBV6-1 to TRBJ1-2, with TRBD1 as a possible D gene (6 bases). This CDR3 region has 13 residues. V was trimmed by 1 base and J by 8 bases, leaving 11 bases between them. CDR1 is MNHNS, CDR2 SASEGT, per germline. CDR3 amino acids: CASSEGLGGGYTF. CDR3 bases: TGTGCCAGCAGTGAAGGCCTAGGGGGAGGCTACACCTTC.

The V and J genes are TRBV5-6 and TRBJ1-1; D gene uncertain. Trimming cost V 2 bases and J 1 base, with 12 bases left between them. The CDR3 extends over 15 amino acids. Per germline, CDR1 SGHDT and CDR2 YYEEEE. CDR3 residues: CASSLVLAGNTEAFF. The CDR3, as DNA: TGTGCCAGCAGCTTAGTTCTAGCAGGGAACACTGAAGCTTTCTTT.

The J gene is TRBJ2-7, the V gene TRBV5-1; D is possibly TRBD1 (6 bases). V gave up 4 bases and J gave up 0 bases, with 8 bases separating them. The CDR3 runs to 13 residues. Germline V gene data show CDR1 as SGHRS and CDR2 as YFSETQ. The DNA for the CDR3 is TGCGCCAGCAGCGGGGGCAGCTCCTACGAGCAGTACTTC. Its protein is CASSGGSSYEQYF.

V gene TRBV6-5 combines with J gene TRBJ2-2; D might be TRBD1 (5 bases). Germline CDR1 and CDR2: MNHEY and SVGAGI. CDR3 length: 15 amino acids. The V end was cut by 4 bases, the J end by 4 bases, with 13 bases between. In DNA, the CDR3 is TGTGCCAGCAGTTTGGGCAGGGATTCCACCGGGGAGCTGTTTTTT. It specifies CASSLGRDSTGELFF.

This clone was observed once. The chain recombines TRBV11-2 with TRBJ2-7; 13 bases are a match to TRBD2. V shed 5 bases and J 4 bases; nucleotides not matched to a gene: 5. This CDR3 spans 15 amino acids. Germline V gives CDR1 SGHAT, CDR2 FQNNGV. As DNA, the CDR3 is TGTGCCAGCAGCGAACTAGCGGGGGGGCAGTACGAGCAGTACTTC. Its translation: CASSELAGGQYEQYF. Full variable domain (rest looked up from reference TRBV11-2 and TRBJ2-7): EAGVAQSPRYKIIEKRQSVAFWCNPISGHATLYWYQQILGQGPKLLIQFQNNGVVDDSQLPKDRFSAERLKGVDSTLKIQPAKLEDSAVYLCASSELAGGQYEQYFGPGTRLTVT.

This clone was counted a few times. CDR3 DNA: TGTGCCAGTCGGGACAGGGGTTCCCTACCCTACGAGCAGTACTTC. Protein: CASRDRGSLPYEQYF. The chain carries TRBV28 and TRBJ2-7; 10 nucleotides match TRBD1. CDR3 size: 15 residues. Germline V gives CDR1 MDHEN, CDR2 SYDVKM. V dropped 9 bases and J dropped 2; count of bases not matched to a gene: 10.

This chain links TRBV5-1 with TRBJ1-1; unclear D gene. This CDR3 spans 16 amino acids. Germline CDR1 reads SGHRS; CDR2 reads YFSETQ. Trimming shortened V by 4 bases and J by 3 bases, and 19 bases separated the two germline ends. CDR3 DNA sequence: TGCGCCAGCAGCCCGGACTCCCAATGGCAGGACACTGAAGCTTTCTTT. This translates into CASSPDSQWQDTEAFF.

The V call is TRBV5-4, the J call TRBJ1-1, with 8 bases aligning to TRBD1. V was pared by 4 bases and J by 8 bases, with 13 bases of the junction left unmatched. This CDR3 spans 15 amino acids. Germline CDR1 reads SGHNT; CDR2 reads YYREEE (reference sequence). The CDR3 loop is CASSKFQDREKEAFF. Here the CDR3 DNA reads TGTGCCAGCAGCAAGTTTCAGGACAGGGAGAAGGAAGCTTTCTTT. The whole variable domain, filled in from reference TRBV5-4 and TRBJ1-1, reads ETGVTQSPTHLIKTRGQQVTLRCSSQSGHNTVSWYQQALGQGPQFIFQYYREEENGRGNFPPRFSGLQFPNYSSELNVNALELDDSALYLCASSKFQDREKEAFFGQGTRLTVV.

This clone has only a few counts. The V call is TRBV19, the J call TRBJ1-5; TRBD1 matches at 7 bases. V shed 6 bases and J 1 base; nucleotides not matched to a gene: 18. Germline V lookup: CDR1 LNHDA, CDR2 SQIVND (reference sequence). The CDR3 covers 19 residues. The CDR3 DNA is TGTGCCAGTAGCATAACCGGGACAGCCAACCTGGGGAGCAATCAGCCCCAGCATTTT. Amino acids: CASSITGTANLGSNQPQHF.

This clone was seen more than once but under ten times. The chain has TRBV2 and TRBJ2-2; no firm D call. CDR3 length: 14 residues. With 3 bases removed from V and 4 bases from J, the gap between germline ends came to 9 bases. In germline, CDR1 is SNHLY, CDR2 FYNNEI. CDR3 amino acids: CASSDSRSTGELFF. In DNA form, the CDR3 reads TGTGCCAGCAGTGACAGTCGGAGCACCGGGGAGCTGTTTTTT.

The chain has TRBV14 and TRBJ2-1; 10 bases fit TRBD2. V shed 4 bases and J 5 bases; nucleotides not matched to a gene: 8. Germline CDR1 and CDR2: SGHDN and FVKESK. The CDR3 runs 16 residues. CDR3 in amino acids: CASSPQREGPDNEQFF. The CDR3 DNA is TGTGCCAGCAGCCCACAGCGGGAGGGCCCGGACAATGAGCAGTTCTTC.

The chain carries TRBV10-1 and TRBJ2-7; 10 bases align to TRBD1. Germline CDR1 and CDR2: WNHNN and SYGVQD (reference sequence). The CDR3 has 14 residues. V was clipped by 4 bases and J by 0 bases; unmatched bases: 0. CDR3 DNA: TGCGCCAGCAGTGGGACAGGGGGCTCCTACGAGCAGTACTTC. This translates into CASSGTGGSYEQYF.